This T cell receptor (beta chain) was identified in a study of cytomegalovirus exposure and HLA in healthy donors. Across the study: Roughly 77 million unique TCRs from HLA-typed donors made up an early data release. Study-level points and caveats: The study found most TCR sequences rare, yet found some public TCRs in many donors. Sequence variants that were highly shared formed a cluster that was likely a sequencing artifact. Fewer N-insertions (relative to the approximately 700-donor mean) were reportedly seen in an Asian-associated ancestry cluster in a later analysis.

PCR involved 60 Vbeta and 13 Jbeta primers. Libraries were prepared by immunoSEQ multiplex PCR; TCRdb keeps only in-frame clonotypes and omits some of them. The table shows 100,000 to 150,000 clones, with 10% occurring only once. This clone was picked up a small number of times. Its antigen is as yet unknown. V lost 4 bases and J 3 bases, leaving 10 bases between the germline ends. The CDR3 contains 13 residues. Germline V lookup: CDR1 SGHRS, CDR2 YFSETQ. The sequence derives from a woman between 18 and 30 years old in good health and CMV-seropositive. Sequencing was performed on PBMCs. This chain connects TRBV5-1 to TRBJ1-1, with D maybe TRBD1 (5 bases). CDR3 sequence: CASSPGGDTEAFF. The CDR3, as DNA: TGCGCCAGCAGCCCGGGGGGGGACACTGAAGCTTTCTTT.